This entry concerns a single TCR beta chain. This clone was observed a handful of times. Its recognized antigen is unknown. Nothing much larger sits one base from this clone, and base qualities are not available. This record belongs to a study of beta chain features in type 1 diabetes (dated by TCRdb to between 2018 and 2020). With respect to the entire study: Mean age, gender distribution, total cell number and subset yield were not different between patients and healthy donors. Regulatory and stem cell-like memory subsets were isolated from only 8 patients and 8 healthy donors, whereas naive and central memory subsets came from all 28 donors. A total of just under 110,000,000 sorted cells were examined across all samples, and RNA yield correlated strongly with the number of cells per subset. The study compared TCRB repertoires of sorted circulating CD4+ T cell subsets between recently diagnosed type 1 diabetes patients and matched healthy donors.

CDR1 WNHNN and CDR2 SYGVQD were looked up in the germline V gene (reference sequence). The CDR3, from cysteine to phenylalanine, totals 14 residues. The kept DNA is CDR3 alone, 42 bases in frame from the first base. V was cut back by 3 bases and J by 2 bases, leaving a gap of 10 bases between them. The entire isolated RNA was reverse transcribed using the High Capacity cDNA Reverse Transcription Kit, and thus expressed TCRB transcripts were sequenced. Naive, central memory and regulatory T cell samples underwent deep immunoSEQ sequencing, averaging approximately 3.3 million total reads per sample. After sorted cells were lysed in RLT buffer, RNA was extracted with DNase-treated RNeasy Micro or Mini kits, with the choice depending on cell number. To prevent cross-contamination, each cell subset was processed individually, whereas patient and healthy donor samples were processed jointly. Using the immunoSEQ multiplex PCR, TCRB sequences were amplified from cDNA into 87-bp fragments spanning the CDR3 region. Sequencing of the amplicons was performed on the Illumina HiSeq platform. Per the authors' processing: PCR bias was corrected computationally using synthetic template baselines, and reads within Hamming distance 2 were collapsed, with unmergeable singletons discarded. Reads were aligned against IMGT to assign V, D and J genes, CDR3 length and insertions or deletions at six rearrangement sites. Clonotype counts were normalized to sorted cell number within each subset before computing true diversity and Gini coefficients with the tcR R package. The overlap coefficient, calculated on TCRB nucleotide sequences, was used to measure repertoire sharing. In TCRdb, the immuneACCESS table is reduced to in-frame sequences with V and J assigned. These tables do not hold every clone; where another copy was compared, an unresolved V gene accounts for under half, and the others remain unexplained. V and J calls and clone size are as listed in that table; D and trimming were resolved from the DNA. For this sample the table gives 140,000 or so clones, of which about 8.7% were detected only once. The ten largest clonotypes hold 0.6% to 0.8% of the sample.

Each donor gave one peripheral blood draw, averaging approximately 110 mL, which was collected into heparinised tubes. Using a panel that included CD45RO, CCR7, CD25, CD127, CD95 and CD27, naive, central memory, regulatory and stem cell-like memory CD4+ T cells were sorted on a BD FACSAria II. Purity was above 95% for every sorted population. PBMCs were isolated immediately by Lymphoprep density gradient centrifugation and stained directly without culture. So that batch effects would be minimized, each experiment stained and sorted samples in pairs, pairing one healthy donor with one patient. The paper as a whole reports these results and caveats: Naive, central memory and regulatory TCRB repertoires appeared to be more similar among patients than among healthy donors. Because cDNA rather than genomic DNA was sequenced, highly expressing activated cells could have been over-represented, although no difference in activation and CD3 levels was found between groups. In all four CD4+ subsets, TCRB CDR3 length was moderately but significantly shorter in type 1 diabetes patients. At VDJ recombination sites, patients with type 1 diabetes made fewer insertions and deleted more nucleotides, a pattern implying thymic rearrangement abnormalities. PCR might favor shorter templates, but patient and control samples were amplified and corrected together, so any skew would affect both groups equally. HLA sub-analyses involved small numbers of individuals, so any influence of HLA type on TCRB rearrangement remained unresolved.

The sequence links TRBV10-1 to TRBJ1-2, with the identity of the D gene unclear. Sequenced sample: central memory CD4+ T cells from blood. The clonotype originates from a man between 18 and 29 years old in good health. The bases read TGCGCCAGCAGTGAAAGTGGCAGGAACTATGGCTACACCTTC. Its protein reads: CASSESGRNYGYTF.